The 27 T cell receptor beta chains reported below all come from one sample, sequenced in a study of T cells after yellow fever vaccination. TCRdb used MiXCR to reprocess the 5' RACE reads, holding one entry per CDR3 protein. The data contain 300,000 or so distinct CDR3 sequences, roughly 13% of them singletons. Source: CD4+ T cells sorted from PBMCs, taken 45 days after the yellow fever booster vaccination. Source of these receptors: a man aged 30-40 years who received the YFV17D yellow fever vaccine.

This sequence joins TRBV4-2 and TRBJ2-1, with D maybe TRBD1 (5 bases). V lost 0 bases to trimming and J lost 4 bases, with 10 bases between them. From germline, CDR1 is LGHNA and CDR2 YNFKEQ. The CDR3 sequence is 15 residues long. The CDR3 nucleotides read TGTGCCAGCAGCCAAGATGTGGGGCCATACAATGAGCAGTTCTTC. This codes for CASSQDVGPYNEQFF.

The J gene is TRBJ1-3, the V gene TRBV20-1; no clear D gene. The CDR3 covers 15 residues. V was cut by 3 bases and J by 0 bases, with 12 bases left in between. CDR1 and CDR2 from the germline V gene are DFQATT and SNEGSKA (reference sequence). CDR3 nucleotide sequence: TGCAGTGCTAGTAGTTCGGTCTACTCTGGAAACACCATATATTTT. This sequence encodes CSASSSVYSGNTIYF.

Concerning this clonotype itself: This may be a read error, as it is one base from a much larger clone. The V gene is TRBV5-6, the J gene TRBJ2-7, with D uncertain. CDR1 is SGHDT and CDR2 is YYEEEE in the germline V gene. The CDR3 runs to 13 residues. Trimming took 1 base from V and 5 from J, leaving 10 bases between them. CDR3 region: CASSLMVDHEQYF. The CDR3, as DNA: TGTGCCAGCAGCTTGATGGTGGACCACGAGCAGTACTTC.

This clonotype was counted between two and nine times. The chain combines TRBV24-1 with TRBJ2-1; 8 bases align to TRBD2. This CDR3 contains 13 residues. After removal of 6 bases from V and 6 bases from J, the junction contained 3 bases not matched to a gene. Germline CDR1 is KGHDR and CDR2 is SFDVKD. The CDR3 DNA reads TGTGCCACCAGTCCCGCGGGGGGCAATGAGCAGTTCTTC. Translation: CATSPAGGNEQFF.

This clonotype showed up just a few times. The chain combines TRBV20-1 with TRBJ2-3; 10 nucleotides align to TRBD2. J gave up 3 bases and V 2 bases, and 5 bases lay outside the gene matches. CDR1 is DFQATT and CDR2 is SNEGSKA in the germline V gene (reference sequence). The CDR3 length is 15 residues. In DNA form, the CDR3 reads TGCAGTGCTAGACTGGGTAGCGGGAGGACAGATACGCAGTATTTT. Amino acids: CSARLGSGRTDTQYF.

The chain employs TRBV4-3 and TRBJ2-3; TRBD2 matches 7 bases. The germline gives CDR1 LGHNA, CDR2 YSLEER. Unmatched junction bases numbered 13, after V lost 4 bases and J lost 12 bases. This CDR3 region has 14 residues. This CDR3 is CASSLSGLPLYQYF. As DNA, the CDR3 is TGCGCCAGCAGCCTGTCGGGACTACCTTTATACCAGTATTTT.

The chain has TRBV28 and TRBJ2-3; 10 bases line up with TRBD2. CDR1 MDHEN and CDR2 SYDVKM come from the germline V gene. Trimming took 4 bases from V and 4 from J; bases not matched to a gene: 8. The CDR3 consists of 16 residues. Written as DNA, the CDR3 is TGTGCCAGCAGTTCGGATCTAGCGGGGGTGGCAGATACGCAGTATTTT. It yields the protein CASSSDLAGVADTQYF.

A few counts support this clonotype. The rearrangement joins TRBV6-1 to TRBJ1-2, with 7 bases identical to TRBD1. CDR3 length: 14 amino acids. Germline CDR1 and CDR2: MNHNS and SASEGT. The junction had 10 bases not matched to a gene; V was cut back by 5 bases and J by 7 bases. The CDR3 reads CASSPTGASGGYTF. The CDR3 DNA is TGTGCCAGCAGTCCCACAGGGGCAAGTGGTGGCTACACCTTC.

This clonotype was found a few times. This rearrangement joins TRBV6-5 to TRBJ2-7; the D gene is possibly TRBD1 (6 bases). CDR3 length: 13 residues. Germline CDR1 MNHEY, CDR2 SVGAGI. V dropped 6 bases and J dropped 2 bases, with 11 bases sitting between them. CDR3 region: CASRPQGPYEQYF. The CDR3 DNA reads TGTGCCAGCAGACCACAGGGACCCTACGAGCAGTACTTC.

The DNA for the CDR3 is TGTGCCAGCAGCTTAGAACAATTGACAGGGGCCCAGTACTTC. Translating gives CASSLEQLTGAQYF. The V call is TRBV7-2, the J call TRBJ2-5, with TRBD1 matching 8 bases. The germline V gene has CDR1 SGHTA and CDR2 FQGNSA. V was clipped by 1 base and J by 9 bases; unmatched bases: 7. The CDR3 extends over 14 amino acids.

This clonotype was seen once. This chain links TRBV27 with TRBJ2-5, with a tentative D call TRBD2 (5 bases). V gave up 10 bases and J gave up 8 bases, with 17 bases separating them. The length of the CDR3 is 12 residues. Looked up from germline, CDR1 is MNHEY and CDR2 is SMNVEV (reference sequence). The CDR3 nucleotides read TGTGCCACTCGAAGCGGTGGGGTTACCCAGTACTTC. Translating it yields CATRSGGVTQYF.

The CDR3 sequence: CSVVGQVVSGELFF. The CDR3 nucleotides read TGCAGCGTTGTGGGACAGGTGGTCTCCGGGGAGCTGTTTTTT. The chain links TRBV29-1 to TRBJ2-2; 8 nucleotides line up with TRBD1. V gave up 4 bases and J gave up 6 bases; unmatched junction bases: 7. This CDR3 has 14 amino acids. CDR1 SQVTM and CDR2 ANQGSEA come from the germline V gene.

The table lists this clonotype with a few counts. The chain carries TRBV12-3 or TRBV12-4 and TRBJ1-5; D perhaps matches TRBD1 (5 bases). The ends were cut back, 3 bases at V and 4 bases at J, with 13 bases in the middle. This CDR3 contains 15 residues. The CDR3 is CASSLERRGNQPQHF. In DNA form, the CDR3 reads TGTGCCAGCAGTTTGGAAAGGAGGGGTAATCAGCCCCAGCATTTT.

This clonotype has a count of ten or more. The V call is TRBV7-2, the J call TRBJ1-1; unclear D gene. The V and J ends lost 4 bases and 6 bases respectively, with 15 bases between them. The germline gives CDR1 SGHTA, CDR2 FQGNSA. The CDR3 covers 14 residues. The CDR3 DNA sequence: TGTGCCAGCAGCTCAATCCCCGGGGTGGCTGAAGCTTTCTTT. It encodes CASSSIPGVAEAFF. Complete variable domain (other parts from reference TRBV7-2 and TRBJ1-1): GAGVSQSPSNKVTEKGKDVELRCDPISGHTALYWYRQSLGQGLEFLIYFQGNSAPDKSGLPSDRFSAERTGGSVSTLTIQRTQQEDSAVYLCASSSIPGVAEAFFGQGTRLTVV.

This clonotype was seen a few times. This chain joins TRBV20-1 and TRBJ2-1; a weak D match, TRBD2 (6 bases). CDR3 size: 16 residues. Germline-derived CDR1 and CDR2 are DFQATT and SNEGSKA (reference sequence). The V gene lost 6 bases and the J gene lost 6 bases, with 24 bases spanning the gap. CDR3 sequence (DNA): TGCAGTGCGCCTGACTTTAGTGGGAGGCCATCCAATGAGCAGTTCTTC. It specifies CSAPDFSGRPSNEQFF.

The sample holds a few counts of this clonotype. V usage is TRBV27 and J usage is TRBJ1-1; D is undetermined. Germline assignment: CDR1 MNHEY and CDR2 SMNVEV (reference sequence). CDR3 length: 15 amino acids. Trimming shortened V by 7 bases and J by 0 bases, and 15 bases separated the two germline ends. The CDR3 is CASTKDAKMNTEAFF. The CDR3 region has the DNA TGTGCCAGCACCAAAGACGCCAAGATGAACACTGAAGCTTTCTTT.

This clonotype was counted a few times. The chain has TRBV6-5 and TRBJ2-2; D is undetermined. Trimming removed 4 bases at V and 2 bases at J, with 11 bases between. The germline CDR1 and CDR2 sequences are MNHEY and SVGAGI. The CDR3 has 15 amino acids. The CDR3 bases are TGTGCCAGCAGTTCACTTCGGCGAAACACCGGGGAGCTGTTTTTT. It translates to CASSSLRRNTGELFF.

The V and J genes are TRBV5-4 and TRBJ1-4, with 8 bases matching TRBD1. Germline assignment: CDR1 SGHNT and CDR2 YYREEE (reference sequence). J gave up 8 bases and V 4 bases, and 7 bases lay outside the gene matches. This CDR3 comprises 14 residues. The CDR3 DNA reads as TGTGCCAGCAGCGCGACAGGGGCCCGCGAAAAACTGTTTTTT. Protein sequence: CASSATGAREKLFF. The full variable domain, with the rest looked up from reference TRBV5-4 and TRBJ1-4, is ETGVTQSPTHLIKTRGQQVTLRCSSQSGHNTVSWYQQALGQGPQFIFQYYREEENGRGNFPPRFSGLQFPNYSSELNVNALELDDSALYLCASSATGAREKLFFGSGTQLSVL.

This chain uses TRBV10-3 with TRBJ2-5, with D tentatively TRBD1 (6 bases). The CDR3 sequence is 13 residues long. The V end lost 5 bases, the J end lost 3 bases, and 10 bases lay between the germline ends. Germline V gene sequence: CDR1 ENHRY, CDR2 SYGVKD. In DNA form, the CDR3 reads TGTGCCATCAGTATTGGACAGAAAGAGACCCAGTACTTC. This encodes CAISIGQKETQYF.

This clonotype showed up just a few times. The chain combines TRBV20-1 with TRBJ1-5; no reliable D call. V was cut by 3 bases and J by 5 bases, with 8 bases left in between. This CDR3 is built from 12 residues. CDR1 and CDR2 (germline): DFQATT, SNEGSKA (reference sequence). The CDR3 sequence is CSARSGDQPQHF. The CDR3 region has the DNA TGCAGTGCTAGGTCCGGGGATCAGCCCCAGCATTTT.

The genes are TRBV4-3 and TRBJ2-7, with 11 bases lining up with TRBD2. J lost 0 bases, V lost 3 bases, and 10 bases had no gene match. Germline assignment: CDR1 LGHNA and CDR2 YSLEER. The CDR3 loop spans 18 amino acids. CDR3 nucleotide sequence: TGCGCCAGCAGCCAGCATATTACTAGCGGGGGCGGCTCCTACGAGCAGTACTTC. This gives the protein CASSQHITSGGGSYEQYF.

This clonotype has a handful of counts. The chain links TRBV30 to TRBJ2-2; 8 bases match TRBD1. The germline gives CDR1 GTSNPN, CDR2 SVGIG (reference sequence). J gave up 7 bases and V 5 bases, and 9 bases lay outside the gene matches. There are 14 residues in the CDR3. The CDR3 region is CAWARGTGGGELFF. The CDR3 nucleotides are TGTGCCTGGGCCAGGGGGACAGGAGGCGGGGAGCTGTTTTTT.

V is TRBV20-1 and J is TRBJ2-5; D tentatively fits TRBD1 or TRBD2 (6 bases each). Trimming left V 4 bases short and J 2 bases short, with 17 bases between. Germline V gene lookup returns CDR1 DFQATT and CDR2 SNEGSKA (reference sequence). This CDR3 region has 15 residues. CDR3 loop: CSAMCPTGAQETQYF. Here the CDR3 DNA reads TGCAGTGCTATGTGCCCTACGGGGGCTCAAGAGACCCAGTACTTC.

The CDR3 is CASSLDGRDEQYF. The CDR3 nucleotides read TGCGCCAGCAGCTTGGATGGCAGGGACGAGCAGTACTTC. The chain links TRBV5-1 to TRBJ2-7; possible D gene TRBD1, 5 bases. The CDR3 has 13 amino acids. Looked up from germline, CDR1 is SGHRS and CDR2 is YFSETQ. Trimming took off 0 bases at V and 5 bases at J, with 9 bases between the two ends.

This sequence joins TRBV20-1 and TRBJ2-1; a possible D gene is TRBD1 (6 bases). V lost 6 bases to trimming and J lost 7 bases, with 22 bases between them. This CDR3 is 15 amino acids long. Germline CDR1 reads DFQATT; CDR2 reads SNEGSKA (reference sequence). For the CDR3, the DNA is TGCAGTGCAGTAGGGGACACGGGGCTTGTGAATGAGCAGTTCTTC. Protein sequence: CSAVGDTGLVNEQFF.

This chain joins TRBV6-5 and TRBJ1-2; TRBD1 agrees at 12 bases. The CDR3 covers 16 residues. V gave up 5 bases and J gave up 3 bases; unmatched junction bases: 7. Germline V gene lookup returns CDR1 MNHEY and CDR2 SVGAGI. CDR3 nucleotide sequence: TGTGCCAGCAGTCAATCCGGGACAGGGGGCTACTATGGCTACACCTTC. Translating gives CASSQSGTGGYYGYTF.

This clonotype has just a few counts. V usage is TRBV7-9 and J usage is TRBJ2-1, with 7 bases identical to TRBD1. Germline CDR1 SEHNR, CDR2 FQNEAQ (reference sequence). The junction had 7 bases not matched to a gene; V was cut back by 1 base and J by 1 base. The length of the CDR3 is 17 residues. CDR3 sequence reads: CASSLGQGVSSYNEQFF. The CDR3 bases are TGTGCCAGCAGCTTAGGACAGGGCGTGAGTTCCTACAATGAGCAGTTCTTC.